This T cell receptor (beta chain) was captured by sequencing in a study of T cells in Graves' hyperthyroidism and ophthalmopathy. Overall study findings and caveats: Blood also carried most thyroid clonotypes expanded above 0.001.

Amplification of TCR beta CDR3 regions used RNA as the template. HTBI primers were employed in a first-round RT-PCR of the TCR CDR3. TCRdb re-analysed the multiplex PCR reads in MiXCR, keeping a single row per CDR3 protein. The repertoire holds 380,000 or so distinct CDR3 sequences, with roughly 14% as singletons. Blood was drawn at first hyperthyroidism diagnosis, before any ophthalmopathy symptoms. Cells are PBMCs isolated from about 10 ml of fresh blood. Ten or more counts support this clonotype. Its antigen is currently unknown. Sequenced: blood. The TCR originated in a man in his thirties or forties with Graves' hyperthyroidism that later progressed to Graves' ophthalmopathy.

The CDR3 sequence is CASSLRSVIGGELFF. CDR3 coding DNA: TGTGCCAGCAGCTTACGGAGCGTGATAGGGGGGGAGCTGTTTTTT. This chain links TRBV11-2 with TRBJ2-2, with unresolved D. The CDR3 runs 15 residues. V was cut by 2 bases and J by 8 bases, with 15 bases left in between. Germline CDR1 is SGHAT and CDR2 is FQNNGV.